Presented here are 25 T cell receptor beta chains from one specimen sequenced in a study of T cells in Graves' hyperthyroidism and ophthalmopathy. What was amplified from RNA transcripts were TCR beta CDR3 regions. The HTBI primer set drove a first-round RT-PCR of the TCR CDR3. MiXCR, applied by TCRdb to the multiplex PCR reads, yields one record per CDR3 protein. The table has hundreds of thousands of distinct CDR3 sequences, approximately 14% seen once. The source material was blood. These receptors all come from a woman aged 30 to 39 with Graves' hyperthyroidism that later progressed to Graves' ophthalmopathy.

The chain combines TRBV4-1 with TRBJ2-1; 10 bases agree with TRBD1. V shed 5 bases and J 6 bases; nucleotides not matched to a gene: 19. Per germline, CDR1 MGHRA and CDR2 YSYEKL. CDR3 length: 19 amino acids. The CDR3 bases are TGCGCCAGCAGCTTTCGCACCCGAGAGCGGGACAGGGGAGGCAATGAGCAGTTCTTC. It is translated as CASSFRTRERDRGGNEQFF.

The rearrangement uses TRBV3-1 and TRBJ2-7; 9 nucleotides align to TRBD2. Germline assignment: CDR1 LGHDT and CDR2 YNNKEL (reference sequence). V lost 4 bases to trimming and J lost 5 bases; unmatched junction nucleotides: 12. This CDR3 spans 16 amino acids. This CDR3 reads CASSLLAAGGPNEQYF. The CDR3 DNA follows: TGTGCCAGCAGCCTTCTCGCGGCGGGAGGGCCAAACGAGCAGTACTTC.

This clonotype appeared many times. CDR3 in DNA: TGTGCCAGCAACGATTCGTCCTGGGGGACCTATAATTCACCCCTCCACTTT. Its translation: CASNDSSWGTYNSPLHF. The rearrangement links TRBV27 to TRBJ1-6; TRBD1 is a possible D gene (5 bases). This CDR3 spans 17 amino acids. Germline-derived CDR1 and CDR2 are MNHEY and SMNVEV (reference sequence). Trimming stripped 7 bases from V and 2 bases from J, with 18 bases between.

This clonotype was found many times. The rearrangement links TRBV20-1 to TRBJ1-2; D is uncertain. This CDR3 comprises 11 residues. The germline CDR1 and CDR2 sequences are DFQATT and SNEGSKA (reference sequence). In DNA, the CDR3 is TGCAGCTGGGCGGGTGACTATGGCTACACCTTC. It is translated as CSWAGDYGYTF.

As for this clonotype: Possible read error: a much larger clone is one base away. The V call is TRBV6-1, the J call TRBJ1-4; TRBD1 agrees at 7 bases. Germline CDR1 and CDR2: MNHNS and SASEGT. The CDR3 loop spans 16 amino acids. CDR3 in DNA: TGTACCAGCAGTGAAGCGTTTGGACAGGAAGATGAAAAACTGTTTTTT. Protein: CTSSEAFGQEDEKLFF.

This clonotype was picked up many times. The genes are TRBV27 and TRBJ2-7; either TRBD1 or TRBD2 may supply D (5 bases each). The V gene lost 3 bases and the J gene lost 1 base, with 10 bases spanning the gap. Germline CDR1 MNHEY, CDR2 SMNVEV (reference sequence). The CDR3 covers 14 residues. CDR3 protein: CASSFRDGSYEQYF. CDR3 in DNA: TGTGCCAGCAGTTTTCGGGACGGGTCCTACGAGCAGTACTTC.

There are many counts of this clonotype. The chain recombines TRBV15 with TRBJ2-1; D call uncertain. The CDR3 is 13 residues long. CDR1 LNHNV and CDR2 YYDKDF come from the germline V gene (reference sequence). The ends were cut back, 1 base at V and 3 bases at J, with 4 bases in the middle. The CDR3 nucleotides read TGTGCCACCAGCAGAGGCGGCTACAATGAGCAGTTCTTC. Translating it yields CATSRGGYNEQFF.

Ten or more counts support this clonotype. V gene TRBV19 combines with J gene TRBJ2-1; 9 bases agree with TRBD1. CDR3 size: 13 residues. CDR1 and CDR2 (germline): LNHDA, SQIVND (reference sequence). V shed 7 bases, J shed 6 bases, and the junction held 4 bases outside the gene matches. The chain's CDR3 is CASMVTGGNEQFF. As DNA, the CDR3 is TGTGCCAGTATGGTGACAGGGGGCAATGAGCAGTTCTTC.

With respect to this clonotype: A read error may explain this, as a much larger clone is one base away. Likely a read error: the CDR3 ends without its conserved phenylalanine or tryptophan. This chain links TRBV30 with TRBJ2-3; TRBD1 agrees at 7 bases. The V gene end was trimmed by 2 bases and the J gene end by 0 bases; junction bases not matched to a gene: 8. The CDR3 runs 16 residues. Germline V lookup: CDR1 GTSNPN, CDR2 SVGIG (reference sequence). The CDR3 DNA sequence: TGTGCCTGGAGTATCGGGACAGATCCTAGCACAGATACGCAGTATTAT. This sequence encodes CAWSIGTDPSTDTQYY.

In its sample, this clonotype was seen many times. This chain's CDR3 is CATSGGLTSSYNEQFF. For the CDR3, the DNA is TGTGCCACCAGTGGGGGACTCACGAGCTCCTACAATGAGCAGTTCTTC. V gene TRBV24-1 combines with J gene TRBJ2-1; possibly TRBD2 for D (6 bases). There are 16 residues in the CDR3. CDR1 and CDR2 from the germline V gene are KGHDR and SFDVKD. Trimming cost V 5 bases and J 0 bases, with 13 bases left between them.

The V gene is TRBV6-2 or TRBV6-3, the J gene TRBJ2-1; perhaps TRBD1 as D (9 bases). V lost 6 bases, J lost 8 bases, and 20 bases lay in between. This CDR3 has 15 residues. Germline V CDR1 and CDR2: MNHEY, SVGEGT. The CDR3 bases are TGTGCCAGCAGCCCCCGGGGGGGGACAGGGCATGAGCAGTTCTTC. This gives the protein CASSPRGGTGHEQFF.

This clonotype was recorded at least ten times. The DNA for the CDR3 is TGCAGTGCTAGCACGGGACAGGGGGCAGATACGCAGTATTTT. It is translated as CSASTGQGADTQYF. This rearrangement joins TRBV20-1 to TRBJ2-3; 11 positions agree with TRBD1. Trimming removed 3 bases from V and 4 bases from J; junction bases left unmatched: 3. There are 14 residues in the CDR3. CDR1 and CDR2 from the germline V gene are DFQATT and SNEGSKA (reference sequence).

Many counts were recorded for this clonotype. The genes are TRBV7-8 and TRBJ1-2; D may be TRBD1 (6 bases). The CDR3 sequence is 14 residues long. V gave up 2 bases and J gave up 6 bases, with 13 bases separating them. Per the germline V gene, CDR1 is SGHVS and CDR2 is FQNEAQ. The DNA of the CDR3 is TGTGCCAGCAGCTTACAGGGGCAGGTTAATGGCTACACCTTC. Translated: CASSLQGQVNGYTF.

This clonotype was detected ten times or more. The chain carries TRBV2 and TRBJ1-5; possibly TRBD1 for D (6 bases). Germline V CDR1 and CDR2: SNHLY, FYNNEI. The CDR3 runs 14 residues. With 6 bases removed from V and 3 bases from J, the gap between germline ends came to 12 bases. CDR3 in amino acids: CASRPGQTNQPQHF. The CDR3 nucleotides are TGTGCCAGCAGGCCTGGACAGACCAATCAGCCCCAGCATTTT.

This clonotype was seen many times. CDR3 sequence (DNA): TGTGCCACCCTGGGACAGGGTCTATACTATGGCTACACCTTC. Amino acids: CATLGQGLYYGYTF. V gene TRBV27 combines with J gene TRBJ1-2, with 9 bases lining up with TRBD1. This CDR3 spans 14 amino acids. Per germline, CDR1 MNHEY and CDR2 SMNVEV (reference sequence). The junction had 9 bases not matched to a gene; V was cut back by 10 bases and J by 3 bases.

The chain combines TRBV29-1 with TRBJ1-4; D not resolved. With 7 bases removed from V and 8 bases from J, the gap between germline ends came to 17 bases. Per the germline V gene, CDR1 is SQVTM and CDR2 is ANQGSEA. This CDR3 contains 13 residues. CDR3 sequence reads: CSAVNRADEKLFF. Written as DNA, the CDR3 is TGCAGCGCCGTAAACCGGGCGGACGAAAAACTGTTTTTT.

This clonotype came up many times. The chain links TRBV10-3 to TRBJ2-7; TRBD1 matches at 8 bases. Germline CDR1 reads ENHRY; CDR2 reads SYGVKD. The J segment lost 3 bases and the V segment lost 6 bases, leaving 10 bases of the junction unmatched. The CDR3 sequence is 15 residues long. This chain's CDR3 is CAIRKGGQVGYEQYF. The CDR3 coding sequence is TGTGCCATCAGGAAAGGGGGACAGGTAGGCTACGAGCAGTACTTC.

This clonotype was seen repeatedly, ten times or more. The rearrangement uses TRBV7-2 and TRBJ2-1; D is possibly TRBD1 or TRBD2 (5 bases each). This CDR3 contains 19 residues. Trimming took 2 bases from V and 7 from J, leaving 27 bases between them. Germline V gene data show CDR1 as SGHTA and CDR2 as FQGNSA. Here the CDR3 reads CASSLKVVSVGVTENEQFF. Written as DNA, the CDR3 is TGTGCCAGCAGCTTAAAAGTGGTTTCGGTCGGGGTGACAGAGAATGAGCAGTTCTTC.

Only a few counts were recorded for this clonotype. At one of its ends the junction is not consistent with the germline gene, which may arise from a read error. V usage is TRBV4-2 and J usage is TRBJ2-1, with D perhaps being TRBD1 or TRBD2 (5 bases each). The CDR3 consists of 16 residues. The germline V gene encodes CDR1 LGHNA and CDR2 YNFKEQ. The CDR3 reads CASSQDFGASYNGQFF. CDR3 sequence (DNA): TGTGCCAGCAGCCAAGATTTCGGGGCCTCCTACAATGGGCAGTTCTTC.

This chain uses TRBV3-1 with TRBJ2-7; 11 nucleotides line up with TRBD2. The CDR3 is 16 amino acids. Germline-derived CDR1 and CDR2 are LGHDT and YNNKEL (reference sequence). The V segment lost 2 bases and the J segment 7 bases; nucleotides outside the gene matches: 10. The CDR3 nucleotides read TGTGCCAGCAGCCAACCTTTAGCGGGAGGGCAAGGGGAGCAGTACTTC. Translating it yields CASSQPLAGGQGEQYF.

The chain joins TRBV4-1 to TRBJ1-5; TRBD1 matches at 7 bases. Germline CDR1 and CDR2: MGHRA and YSYEKL. The CDR3 covers 18 residues. With V trimmed by 4 bases and J by 0 bases, 12 bases remained unmatched. The CDR3 bases are TGCGCCAGCAGCCGGGACAGCAAAACAATGTATAGCAATCAGCCCCAGCATTTT. It yields the protein CASSRDSKTMYSNQPQHF.

V usage is TRBV19 and J usage is TRBJ1-2; 10 nucleotides line up with TRBD1. J gave up 6 bases and V 4 bases, and 8 bases lay outside the gene matches. Germline V gene sequence: CDR1 LNHDA, CDR2 SQIVND (reference sequence). The CDR3 loop spans 15 amino acids. CDR3: CASSTTRDRGDGYTF. In DNA, the CDR3 is TGTGCCAGTAGTACCACTCGGGACAGGGGAGATGGCTACACCTTC.

This clonotype was recorded many times. The chain joins TRBV11-3 to TRBJ2-4; 12 nucleotides align to TRBD2. Per the germline V gene, CDR1 is SGHNT and CDR2 is YENEEA. The CDR3 loop spans 17 amino acids. J gave up 7 bases and V 0 bases, and 7 bases lay outside the gene matches. CDR3 sequence: CASSLDLGLAGRNIQYF. CDR3 in DNA: TGTGCCAGCAGCTTAGATCTCGGACTAGCGGGGAGGAACATTCAGTACTTC.

The chain uses TRBV7-9 and TRBJ2-3, with a weak D call TRBD1 (6 bases). This CDR3 comprises 15 residues. V was shortened by 4 bases and J by 3 bases, with 14 bases between the two germline ends. The V gene's germline CDR1 is SEHNR and CDR2 FQNEAQ (reference sequence). The DNA for the CDR3 is TGTGCCAGCAGCTCTCCGGGACAAATGACAGATACGCAGTATTTT. It specifies CASSSPGQMTDTQYF.

This clonotype occurred a few times. This chain connects TRBV4-1 to TRBJ2-5; 8 bases fit TRBD2. Germline V gene data show CDR1 as MGHRA and CDR2 as YSYEKL. The CDR3 is made up of 17 amino acids. V was pared by 0 bases and J by 5 bases, with 11 bases of the junction left unmatched. DNA of the CDR3: TGCGCCAGCAGCCAAGATTCAACGGGAGGGCCGGGGGAGACCCAGTACTTC. It yields the protein CASSQDSTGGPGETQYF.